The 8 T cell receptor beta chains reported below all come from one sample, sequenced in a study of blood T cells in healthy people across ages. Using a J-beta primer mix together with a sample-barcoded 5' primer, a second PCR was run for about 6 to 12 cycles. TCRdb passed the 5' RACE reads through MiXCR, listing each CDR3 protein once. The data contain 700,000 to 850,000 distinct CDR3 sequences, 35% to 40% of them singletons. Input material: blood. The receptors stem from a man between 18 and 29 years old in good health.

This clonotype was seen once. This chain uses TRBV9 with TRBJ1-2, with 8 bases matching TRBD1. The CDR3 totals 17 residues. V lost 2 bases to trimming and J lost 8 bases; unmatched junction nucleotides: 17. The germline CDR1 and CDR2 sequences are SGDLS and YYNGEE. As DNA, the CDR3 is TGTGCCAGCAGCGTTGCAACCGGGACAGGACCTCCTTGGGGCTACACCTTC. It yields the protein CASSVATGTGPPWGYTF.

J is TRBJ2-5 and V is TRBV20-1; 13 bases are shared with TRBD2. The CDR3 extends over 18 amino acids. Unmatched junction bases numbered 16, after V lost 6 bases and J lost 3 bases. Germline CDR1 is DFQATT and CDR2 is SNEGSKA (reference sequence). This CDR3 is CSARTSGGASLVKETQYF. The CDR3 DNA reads as TGCAGTGCCAGAACTAGCGGGGGGGCCTCTTTAGTAAAAGAGACCCAGTACTTC.

V gene TRBV12-5 combines with J gene TRBJ1-5; 10 bases are shared with TRBD1. Germline trimming cut 4 bases from V and 4 bases from J; bases unmatched to any gene: 13. The CDR3 runs to 18 residues. The V gene's germline CDR1 is LGHNT and CDR2 FRNRAP. The chain's CDR3 is CASGSTETGQGRNQPQHF. For the CDR3, the DNA is TGTGCTAGTGGTTCGACTGAGACGGGACAGGGGAGGAATCAGCCCCAGCATTTT. Combining the CDR3 with reference TRBV12-5 and TRBJ1-5 gives the whole variable domain DARVTQTPRHKVTEMGQEVTMRCQPILGHNTVFWYRQTMMQGLELLAYFRNRAPLDDSGMPKDRFSAEMPDATLATLKIQPSEPRDSAVYFCASGSTETGQGRNQPQHFGDGTRLSIL.

V gene TRBV12-3 or TRBV12-4 combines with J gene TRBJ2-7; 7 bases align to TRBD2. V shed 5 bases and J 0 bases; nucleotides not matched to a gene: 10. The CDR3 runs 16 residues. CDR3 sequence (DNA): TGTGCCAGCAGTCCCGTAAGGGGCGGGGGCTCCTACGAGCAGTACTTC. Its protein product is CASSPVRGGGSYEQYF.

This chain joins TRBV6-2 or TRBV6-3 and TRBJ2-4; maybe TRBD1 (6 bases). V shed 4 bases and J shed 9 bases, with 13 bases lying between them. The CDR3 is 13 amino acids. Germline V gene data show CDR1 as MNHEY and CDR2 as SVGEGT. The CDR3 nucleotides read TGTGCCAGCAGTTTGCCTGGGGGCGGCATTCAGTACTTC. Its protein product is CASSLPGGGIQYF.

In nucleotides, the CDR3 is TGTGCCAGCAGAAAGTTGAACACTGAAGCTTTCTTT. It is translated as CASRKLNTEAFF. The rearrangement uses TRBV11-1 and TRBJ1-1; D is unclear. The V gene lost 6 bases and the J gene lost 0 bases, with 5 bases spanning the gap. Per germline, CDR1 SGHAT and CDR2 FQDESV (reference sequence). There are 12 residues in the CDR3.

To note about this clonotype: This could be a read error, since a much larger clone is one nucleotide away. V and J are TRBV5-1 and TRBJ2-1; a weak D match, TRBD2 (5 bases). The CDR3 is 13 residues long. Germline CDR1 SGHRS, CDR2 YFSETQ. Deletions cut 3 bases from V and 6 bases from J, with 10 bases between. The CDR3, as DNA: TGCGCCAGCAGCTGCGGGTCAGGCAATGAGCAGTTCTTC. Translating gives CASSCGSGNEQFF.

The sample holds a few counts of this clonotype. The chain recombines TRBV20-1 with TRBJ1-1, with a weak D call TRBD1 (5 bases). Trimming took off 0 bases at V and 5 bases at J, with 25 bases between the two ends. Germline lookup yields CDR1 DFQATT and CDR2 SNEGSKA (reference sequence). The CDR3 spans 18 residues. The CDR3 sequence: CSARDLSGEEGIRTEAFF. DNA for the CDR3: TGCAGTGCTAGAGACCTTTCGGGGGAAGAGGGTATAAGGACTGAAGCTTTCTTT.